Listed below are T cell receptor beta chains from one sample, sequenced in a study of beta chain features in type 1 diabetes. The repertoire was sequenced with immunoSEQ multiplex PCR; TCRdb's copy has only in-frame clones and lacks some. The table shows roughly 130,000 clones, with roughly a tenth occurring only once. The material sequenced was central memory CD4+ T cells from blood. Every receptor here comes from a man between 18 and 35 years old in good health. The CDR3 runs from the conserved cysteine through the conserved F or W. Each record gives: clone size, V gene, J gene, D gene, CDR3 protein, CDR3 DNA. The D gene is left open where the match is weak. Size is omitted from some rows. Given values are once, few, many or a class for expanded clones.

-,TRBV10-3,TRBJ1-6,-,CAISNYNSPLHF,TGTGCCATCAGCAACTATAATTCACCCCTCCACTTT
-,TRBV27,TRBJ2-3,TRBD1,CASRSGGRGADTQYF,TGTGCCAGCAGATCAGGGGGACGAGGAGCAGATACGCAGTATTTT
-,TRBV5-6,TRBJ1-1,-,CASSLTRTAEAFF,TGTGCCAGCAGCTTGACCCGGACAGCTGAAGCTTTCTTT
few,TRBV19,TRBJ1-5,TRBD1,CASKGGGQSQPQHF,TGTGCCAGTAAAGGGGGCGGACAGAGTCAGCCCCAGCATTTT
few,TRBV4-2,TRBJ2-6,-,CASSQDHQGSSGANVLTF,TGTGCCAGCAGCCAAGATCATCAGGGTAGCTCTGGGGCCAACGTCCTGACTTTC
-,TRBV7-6,TRBJ2-2,-,CASSTSDRNTGELFF,TGTGCCAGCAGCACTTCGGACAGGAACACCGGGGAGCTGTTTTTT
-,TRBV6-5,TRBJ1-6,-,CASSYSQDNSPLHF,TGTGCCAGCAGTTACTCGCAGGATAATTCACCCCTCCACTTT
few,TRBV7-2,TRBJ1-1,TRBD1,CASSYRDRGNPEAFF,TGTGCCAGCAGCTACCGAGACAGGGGAAACCCTGAAGCTTTCTTT
many,TRBV18,TRBJ2-7,TRBD2,CASSPPAGRSYEQYF,TGTGCCAGCTCACCACCAGCGGGGCGCTCCTACGAGCAGTACTTC
few,TRBV9,TRBJ2-3,-,CASSEEGLFTDTQYF,TGTGCCAGCAGCGAGGAGGGCCTATTCACAGATACGCAGTATTTT
few,TRBV11-3,TRBJ2-7,TRBD1,CASSPGTGQTYEQYF,TGTGCCAGCAGCCCTGGGACAGGGCAAACCTACGAGCAGTACTTC
few,TRBV5-1,TRBJ1-3,-,CASSPTQNTGNTIYF,TGCGCCAGCAGCCCCACCCAGAATACTGGAAACACCATATATTTT
-,TRBV2,TRBJ2-3,TRBD2,CASRDWGGGYTQYF,TGTGCCAGCCGAGATTGGGGGGGAGGATATACGCAGTATTTT
many,TRBV5-1,TRBJ2-5,TRBD2,CASSLAASGGASRETQYF,TGCGCCAGCAGCTTGGCTGCTAGCGGGGGGGCGTCTCGTGAGACCCAGTACTTC
few,TRBV9,TRBJ2-7,TRBD1,CASSHGQGNEQYF,TGTGCCAGCAGCCATGGACAGGGGAACGAGCAGTACTTC
-,TRBV7-6,TRBJ2-3,-,CASSPAGPYTDTQYF,TGTGCCAGCAGCCCCGCAGGGCCCTACACAGATACGCAGTATTTT
few,TRBV7-8,TRBJ2-2,TRBD1,CASSQWTGGDTGELFF,TGTGCCAGCAGCCAATGGACAGGGGGCGACACCGGGGAGCTGTTTTTT
few,TRBV7-8,TRBJ2-6,-,CASSLADTWANVLTF,TGTGCCAGCAGCTTAGCCGACACTTGGGCCAACGTCCTGACTTTC
few,TRBV28,TRBJ1-2,-,CASTEWGELNYGYTF,TGTGCCAGCACCGAATGGGGGGAACTTAACTATGGCTACACCTTC
-,TRBV7-2,TRBJ2-3,TRBD2,CASSGTSGSTDTQYF,TGTGCCAGCAGCGGGACTAGCGGGAGCACAGATACGCAGTATTTT
few,TRBV7-2,TRBJ2-1,TRBD2,CASSFLSGTFNEQFF,TGTGCCAGCAGCTTTCTTAGCGGGACCTTCAATGAGCAGTTCTTC
-,TRBV5-6,TRBJ2-5,-,CASSLTTRRQYF,TGTGCCAGCAGCCTGACGACAAGACGACAGTACTTC
few,TRBV7-2,TRBJ2-5,-,CASSLGAQETQYF,TGTGCCAGCAGCTTAGGAGCCCAAGAGACCCAGTACTTC
few,TRBV9,TRBJ2-3,-,CASSLATDTQYF,TGTGCCAGCAGCTTGGCCACAGATACGCAGTATTTT
few,TRBV7-2,TRBJ2-1,TRBD1,CASSLRTGMRNEQFF,TGTGCCAGCAGCTTAAGGACAGGGATGAGGAATGAGCAGTTCTTC
few,TRBV19,TRBJ2-1,TRBD1,CASSQVGQGVEQFF,TGTGCCAGTAGTCAAGTGGGACAGGGGGTTGAGCAGTTCTTC
-,TRBV7-2,TRBJ2-4,TRBD1,CASSLFPDRVKNIQYF,TGTGCCAGCAGCTTATTCCCGGACAGGGTGAAGAACATTCAGTACTTC
-,TRBV5-4,TRBJ2-3,TRBD1,CASSLNRGTDTQYF,TGTGCCAGCAGCTTGAACAGGGGAACAGATACGCAGTATTTT
many,TRBV20-1,TRBJ2-1,-,CSAQGRNEQFF,TGCAGTGCTCAGGGGCGGAATGAGCAGTTCTTC
-,TRBV18,TRBJ2-3,TRBD1,CASSPPRQGRNTDTQYF,TGTGCCAGCTCACCACCGAGACAGGGAAGAAACACAGATACGCAGTATTTT
few,TRBV7-8,TRBJ1-3,TRBD1,CASSSGTAGNTIYF,TGTGCCAGCAGCTCCGGGACAGCTGGAAACACCATATATTTT
-,TRBV18,TRBJ1-1,-,CASSPPLTRDTEAFF,TGTGCCAGCTCACCACCCCTGACGAGGGACACTGAAGCTTTCTTT
-,TRBV9,TRBJ2-7,-,CASSPGTPQNTYEQYF,TGTGCCAGCAGCCCTGGGACACCGCAAAATACCTACGAGCAGTACTTC
few,TRBV19,TRBJ2-1,TRBD2,CASSRTSGGWNEQFF,TGTGCCAGTAGTAGGACTAGCGGGGGCTGGAATGAGCAGTTCTTC
-,TRBV6-5,TRBJ1-2,-,CASIGREASNYGYTF,TGTGCCAGCATTGGCAGGGAAGCGTCTAACTATGGCTACACCTTC
-,TRBV7-9,TRBJ2-1,TRBD2,CASSLRGVTSYNEQFF,TGTGCCAGCAGCTTACGGGGGGTTACCTCCTACAATGAGCAGTTCTTC
-,TRBV5-6,TRBJ2-7,TRBD2,CASELAGDFYEQYF,TGTGCCAGCGAACTAGCGGGGGACTTCTACGAGCAGTACTTC
few,TRBV4-3,TRBJ1-5,-,CASSQTSQGYNQPQHF,TGCGCCAGCAGCCAAACAAGTCAGGGATACAATCAGCCCCAGCATTTT
few,TRBV6-5,TRBJ2-1,TRBD1,CASSSRDSHNEQFF,TGTGCCAGCAGTTCCCGGGACAGCCACAATGAGCAGTTCTTC
-,TRBV6-5,TRBJ1-3,TRBD1,CASSPDRGGNTIYF,TGTGCCAGCAGTCCCGACAGGGGTGGAAACACCATATATTTT
few,TRBV5-1,TRBJ2-7,-,CASRFRVNEQYF,TGCGCCAGCAGATTCCGGGTAAACGAGCAGTACTTC
few,TRBV6-5,TRBJ2-7,-,CASSREVWGAYEQYF,TGTGCCAGCAGTCGAGAGGTGTGGGGGGCCTACGAGCAGTACTTC
few,TRBV6-1,TRBJ1-5,-,CASSEATARGNQPQHF,TGTGCCAGCAGTGAAGCGACAGCTCGAGGCAATCAGCCCCAGCATTTT
many,TRBV5-6,TRBJ2-7,-,CASSLHNILYEQYF,TGTGCCAGCAGCTTGCATAACATCCTCTACGAGCAGTACTTC
-,TRBV6-6,TRBJ2-2,TRBD1,CASSYRQGAITGELFF,TGTGCCAGCAGTTACCGACAGGGGGCAATCACCGGGGAGCTGTTTTTT